This entry features one T cell receptor (beta chain) sequence. In Cohort 3, a recovered donor had either two negative PCRs, clearance, or symptom resolution. The entry originates in a study of blood T cell repertoires in COVID-19. As for the study in general: Spain, Italy and the United States supplied samples that represented acute and convalescent COVID-19.

Germline V lookup: CDR1 MDHEN, CDR2 SYDVKM. V lost 5 bases, J lost 0 bases, and 19 bases lay in between. The CDR3 consists of 17 residues. Methods used by the authors: Reference gene primer amplification in the assay estimated nucleated cell counts. The table came from immunoSEQ multiplex PCR; TCRdb's copy has only in-frame clones and leaves some out. From that table come the V and J calls and clone size; the DNA was used to work out D and trimming. Among 350,000 to 450,000 clones listed, 80% to 90% were seen once. The TCR sequence derives from a man younger than 40 who had recovered from COVID-19. This chain joins TRBV28 and TRBJ1-1, with no clear D. Sequences were obtained from PBMCs or T cells enriched from blood (not recorded which). The DNA for the CDR3 is TGTGCCAGCAGTACCGCCGCGTATGACTCCATGAACACTGAAGCTTTCTTT. The encoded protein is CASSTAAYDSMNTEAFF.